This T cell receptor beta chain emerged from a study of Ad26.COV2.S vaccination and SARS-CoV-2 variants. Profiling relied on immunoSEQ multiplex PCR, and the TCRdb table lists in-frame clones only, not all of them. The table has around 270,000 clones, around nine tenths seen once; the top ten hold roughly 3%. This sample's treatment: 15 to 20 received Ad26.COV2.S at low or high dose, single or two shots; 5 received placebo; per-sample allocation not given. Sampling took place 63 days after the first vaccine or placebo injection. The CDR3 sequence is 15 residues long. The V gene end was trimmed by 6 bases and the J gene end by 4 bases; junction bases not matched to a gene: 8. Looked up from germline, CDR1 is KGHSH and CDR2 is LQKENI.

The sequence was collected from a person aged 18-60 years who received the Ad26.COV2.S COVID-19 vaccine or a placebo. The material was peripheral blood, obtained in a trial of Ad26.COV2.S vaccine versus placebo. The chain combines TRBV18 with TRBJ1-2, with TRBD1 matching 10 bases. CDR3 DNA: TGTGCCAGCTCTTCCTCGGGACAGGGGACCTATGGCTACACCTTC. Encoded protein: CASSSSGQGTYGYTF.